In its sample, the clone carrying this TCR beta chain was seen once. No antigen is known for it. The data were taken from a study of T cell responses to AZD1222 COVID-19 vaccine. The protocol was immunoSEQ multiplex PCR, while the TCRdb copy is restricted to in-frame clones and leaves out a portion. Among some 150,000 clones listed, around nine tenths were seen once. Some second doses came at about 4 weeks and others at about 12 weeks; these were pooled. V lost 2 bases and J lost 4, with 17 bases in between. Germline CDR1 is LNHNV and CDR2 is YYDKDF (reference sequence). The CDR3 totals 16 residues. Study findings and constraints: Seropositive status at baseline applied to only 5 or 6 AZD1222 recipients. Donors were chiefly white British, with a greater number of females, and clonal diversity was perhaps underestimated. Spike regions recognized by vaccine-associated CD4 TCRs spanned the protein, led by 160-218 and 743-854.

The receptor comes from an adult who received the AZD1222 COVID-19 vaccine. Source: peripheral blood, taken 28 days after the second AZD1222 dose. V is TRBV15 and J is TRBJ1-2, with D possibly TRBD1 on 5 matching bases. The CDR3 protein is CATSRRPGKATYGYTF. The CDR3 nucleotides are TGTGCCACCAGCAGACGCCCAGGGAAGGCCACCTATGGCTACACCTTC.